The clone carrying this T cell receptor (beta chain) was counted between two and nine times. Its target is unknown. The CDR3 runs to 14 residues. CDR1 DFQATT and CDR2 SNEGSKA come from the germline V gene (reference sequence). J gave up 3 bases and V 3 bases, and 6 bases lay outside the gene matches. This specimen comes from a study of early T cells in non-severe SARS-CoV-2 infection. Study-level background: The input, bulk RNA from unsorted whole blood, was sequenced, and chains were unpaired. Regarding the study as a whole: Database matching using VDJdb favored anti-spike CD8 responses, with private and CD4 specificities left missing.

Individual cDNA molecules received unique molecular identifiers. One entry per CDR3 protein results from TCRdb running MiXCR on the 5' RACE reads. The repertoire includes 48,000 or so distinct CDR3 sequences, 6.2% of them detected once, and roughly 6.9% sits in the top ten. This specimen consisted of whole blood, obtained at baseline. V usage is TRBV20-1 and J usage is TRBJ2-7; 9 bases are a match to TRBD1. The clonotype originates from an adult who was a healthcare worker with PCR-confirmed SARS-CoV-2 infection or an uninfected control (not recorded which). CDR3 in DNA: TGCAGTGCTAGCCCTAGGACAGGGGACTACGAGCAGTACTTC. Protein sequence: CSASPRTGDYEQYF.